The entry below describes one T cell receptor beta chain. The read ends 3 residues early relative to the CDR3; the germline J gene fills the gap. All participants had a single incident cervical HPV16 infection, and prevalent HPV16 infections were excluded. This record belongs to a study of T cells in women clearing cervical HPV infection. Profiling relied on immunoSEQ multiplex PCR, and the TCRdb table lists in-frame clones only, not all of them. Across 20,000 to 25,000 clones, the top ten clones capture around 24% of the sample. The CDR3 spans 14 residues. CDR1 and CDR2 from the germline V gene are GTSNPN and SVGIG (reference sequence).

The chain uses TRBV30 and TRBJ2-2, with D tentatively TRBD1 (5 bases). The TCR sequence derives from a woman between 18 and 70 years old with a cervical HPV16 infection that either progressed to CIN3+ or cleared (not recorded which). Input material: blood buffy coat. CDR3 protein: CAWSLDTTGEKLFF. The CDR3 DNA, read in part, is TGTGCCTGGAGTCTGGACACTACAGGTGAAAAG.